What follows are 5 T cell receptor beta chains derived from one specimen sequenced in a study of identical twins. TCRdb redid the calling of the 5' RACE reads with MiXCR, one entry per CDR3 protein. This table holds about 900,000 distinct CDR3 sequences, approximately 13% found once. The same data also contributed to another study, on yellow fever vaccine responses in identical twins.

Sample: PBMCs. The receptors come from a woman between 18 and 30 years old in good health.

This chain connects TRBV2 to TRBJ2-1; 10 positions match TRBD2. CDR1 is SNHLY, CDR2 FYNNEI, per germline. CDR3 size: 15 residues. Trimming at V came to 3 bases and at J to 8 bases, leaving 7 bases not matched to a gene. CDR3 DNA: TGTGCCAGCAGTGATTCGGCTAGCGGGAGCGATGAGCAGTTCTTC. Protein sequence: CASSDSASGSDEQFF.

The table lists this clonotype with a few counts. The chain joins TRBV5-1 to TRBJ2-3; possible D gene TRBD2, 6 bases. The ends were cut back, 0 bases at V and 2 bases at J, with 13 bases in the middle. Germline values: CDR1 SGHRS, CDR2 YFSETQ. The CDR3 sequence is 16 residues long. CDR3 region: CASSLVLAVNTDTQYF. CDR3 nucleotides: TGCGCCAGCAGCTTGGTGTTAGCGGTAAACACAGATACGCAGTATTTT.

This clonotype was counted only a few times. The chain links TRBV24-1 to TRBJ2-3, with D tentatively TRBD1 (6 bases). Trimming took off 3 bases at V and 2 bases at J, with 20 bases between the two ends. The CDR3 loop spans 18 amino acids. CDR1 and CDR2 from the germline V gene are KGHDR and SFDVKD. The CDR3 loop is CATSDPSQLRGYTDTQYF. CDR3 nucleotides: TGTGCCACCAGTGATCCATCCCAGCTGAGGGGGTACACAGATACGCAGTATTTT.

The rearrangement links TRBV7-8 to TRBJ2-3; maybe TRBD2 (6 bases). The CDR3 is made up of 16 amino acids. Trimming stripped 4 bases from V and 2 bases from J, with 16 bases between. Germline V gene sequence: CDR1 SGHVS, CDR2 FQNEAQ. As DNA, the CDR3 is TGTGCCAGCAGCTCCCGGAGGGGCGGAATCACAGATACGCAGTATTTT. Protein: CASSSRRGGITDTQYF.

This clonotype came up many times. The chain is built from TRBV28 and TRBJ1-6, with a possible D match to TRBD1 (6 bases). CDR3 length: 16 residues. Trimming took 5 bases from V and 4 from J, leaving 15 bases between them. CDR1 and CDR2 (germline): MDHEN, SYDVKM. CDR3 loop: CASSPRRGPYNSPLHF. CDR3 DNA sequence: TGTGCCAGCAGTCCCCGGCGGGGGCCTTATAATTCACCCCTCCACTTT.